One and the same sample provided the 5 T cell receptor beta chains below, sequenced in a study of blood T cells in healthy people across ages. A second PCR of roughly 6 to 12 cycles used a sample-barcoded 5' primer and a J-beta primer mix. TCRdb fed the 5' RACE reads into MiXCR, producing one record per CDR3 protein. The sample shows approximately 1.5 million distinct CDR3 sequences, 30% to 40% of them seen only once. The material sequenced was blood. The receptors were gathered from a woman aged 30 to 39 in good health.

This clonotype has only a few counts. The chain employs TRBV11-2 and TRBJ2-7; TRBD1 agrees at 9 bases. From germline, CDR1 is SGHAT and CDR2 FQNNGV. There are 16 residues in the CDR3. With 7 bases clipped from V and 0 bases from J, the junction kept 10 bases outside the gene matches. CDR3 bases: TGTGCCAGCACGACACAGGGGGCCGGGCCCTCCTACGAGCAGTACTTC. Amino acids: CASTTQGAGPSYEQYF.

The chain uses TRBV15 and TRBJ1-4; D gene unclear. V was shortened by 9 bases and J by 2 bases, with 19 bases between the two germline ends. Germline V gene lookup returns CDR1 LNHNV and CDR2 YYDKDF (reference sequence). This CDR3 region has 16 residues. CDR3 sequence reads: CATKRAGIGTNEKLFF. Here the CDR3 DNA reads TGTGCCACAAAAAGGGCGGGGATTGGGACTAATGAAAAACTGTTTTTT. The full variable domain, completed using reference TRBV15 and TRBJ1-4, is DAMVIQNPRYQVTQFGKPVTLSCSQTLNHNVMYWYQQKSSQAPKLLFHYYDKDFNNEADTPDNFQSRRPNTSFCFLDIRSPGLGDTAMYLCATKRAGIGTNEKLFFGSGTQLSVL.

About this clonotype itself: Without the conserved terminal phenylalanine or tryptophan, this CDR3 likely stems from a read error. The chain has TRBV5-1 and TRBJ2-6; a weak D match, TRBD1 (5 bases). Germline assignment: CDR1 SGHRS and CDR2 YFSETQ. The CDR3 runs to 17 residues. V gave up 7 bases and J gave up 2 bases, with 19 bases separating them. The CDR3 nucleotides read TGCGCCAGCTCGCCCATGGGTCCAGGGACTGGGGCCAACGTCCTGACTTAC. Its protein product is CASSPMGPGTGANVLTY.

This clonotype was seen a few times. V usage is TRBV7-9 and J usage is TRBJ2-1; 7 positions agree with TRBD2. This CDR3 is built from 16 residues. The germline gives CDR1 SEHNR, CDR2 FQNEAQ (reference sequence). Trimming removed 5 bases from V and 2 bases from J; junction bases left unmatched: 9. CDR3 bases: TGTGCCAGCAGCCCCGGGAGTCTAGCGGCCTACAATGAGCAGTTCTTC. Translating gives CASSPGSLAAYNEQFF.

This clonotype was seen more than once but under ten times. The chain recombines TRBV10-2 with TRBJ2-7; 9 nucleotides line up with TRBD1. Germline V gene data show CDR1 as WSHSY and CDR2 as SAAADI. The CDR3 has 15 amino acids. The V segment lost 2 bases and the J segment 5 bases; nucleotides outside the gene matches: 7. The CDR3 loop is CASSERTGQGNEQYF. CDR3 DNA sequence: TGCGCCAGCAGTGAGCGGACGGGACAGGGCAACGAGCAGTACTTC.